This note documents a single T cell receptor (beta chain) sequence. The data stem from a study of blood T cell repertoires in COVID-19. For the study at large: T cells, B-cell-depleted T cells, or PBMCs supplied cDNA or gDNA.

The CDR3 length is 15 residues. V was pared by 1 base and J by 7 bases, with 8 bases of the junction left unmatched. Germline values: CDR1 SGHRS, CDR2 YFSETQ. Profiled with immunoSEQ multiplex PCR; TCRdb holds only in-frame clones, not every one. The sample contains fewer than 650,000 clones, roughly 89% of which appear only once. The rearrangement uses TRBV5-1 and TRBJ1-1; 9 nucleotides line up with TRBD1. Sequences were obtained from peripheral blood. This TCR was sampled from a woman in her forties or fifties with COVID-19, enrolled during active disease. The DNA of the CDR3 is TGCGCCAGCAGCTTGCCGACAGGGGGTAACGATGAAGCTTTCTTT. The encoded protein is CASSLPTGGNDEAFF.